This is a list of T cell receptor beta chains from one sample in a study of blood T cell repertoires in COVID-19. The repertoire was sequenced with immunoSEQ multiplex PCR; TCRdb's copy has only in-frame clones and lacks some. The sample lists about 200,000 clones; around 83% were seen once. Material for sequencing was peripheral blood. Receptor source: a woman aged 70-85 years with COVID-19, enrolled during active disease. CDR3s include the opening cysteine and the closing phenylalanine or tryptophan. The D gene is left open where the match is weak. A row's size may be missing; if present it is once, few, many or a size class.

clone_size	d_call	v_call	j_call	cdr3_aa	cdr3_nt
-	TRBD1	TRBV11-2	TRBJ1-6	CASSEGQGDHSPLHF	TGTGCCAGCAGCGAGGGACAGGGGGATCACTCACCCCTCCACTTT
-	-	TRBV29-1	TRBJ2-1	CSVDVGQVYNEQFF	TGCAGCGTTGATGTCGGACAAGTTTACAATGAGCAGTTCTTC
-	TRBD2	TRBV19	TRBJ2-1	CASRPGTSGGHGQFF	TGTGCCAGTAGACCCGGGACTAGCGGGGGACACGGGCAGTTCTTC
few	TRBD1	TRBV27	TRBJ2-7	CASSLGQGLSYEQYF	TGTGCCAGCAGTTTAGGACAGGGGCTCTCCTACGAGCAGTACTTC
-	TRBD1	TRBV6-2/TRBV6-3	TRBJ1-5	CASSRQGGQPQHF	TGTGCCAGCAGCCGACAGGGAGGCCAGCCCCAGCATTTT
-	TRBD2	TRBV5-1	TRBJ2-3	CASSRGRGPDTQYF	TGCGCCAGTTCCCGGGGGAGGGGCCCAGATACGCAGTATTTT
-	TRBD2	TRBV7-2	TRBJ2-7	CASSLATSGRTYEQYF	TGTGCCAGCAGCTTAGCAACTAGCGGGCGTACCTACGAGCAGTACTTC
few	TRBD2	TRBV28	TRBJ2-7	CGSGALYEQYF	TGCGGTAGCGGGGCCTTATACGAGCAGTACTTC
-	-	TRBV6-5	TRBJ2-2	CASSIVTGELFF	TGTGCCAGCAGTATAGTAACCGGGGAGCTGTTTTTT
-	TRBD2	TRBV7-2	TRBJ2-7	CASSLGRSGSSYEQYF	TGTGCCAGCAGCCTCGGGCGTAGCGGGAGCTCCTACGAGCAGTACTTC
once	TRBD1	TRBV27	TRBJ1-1	CASSLTGITEAFF	TGTGCCAGCAGCTTGACAGGGATCACTGAAGCTTTCTTT
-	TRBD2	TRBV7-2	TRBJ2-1	CASSLPGLVRGEQFF	TGTGCCAGCAGCTTGCCGGGACTAGTGAGAGGTGAGCAGTTCTTC
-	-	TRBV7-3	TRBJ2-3	CASSNSGSTDTQYF	TGTGCCAGCAGCAATAGCGGTAGCACAGATACGCAGTATTTT
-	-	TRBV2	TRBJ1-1	CASSEGANTEAFF	TGTGCCAGCAGTGAAGGGGCGAACACTGAAGCTTTCTTT
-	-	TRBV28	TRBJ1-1	CASSFPTWNTEAFF	TGTGCCAGCAGTTTTCCCACATGGAACACTGAAGCTTTCTTT
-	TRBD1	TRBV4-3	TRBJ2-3	CASSQDGTGVTDTQYF	TGCGCCAGCAGCCAAGACGGGACAGGGGTAACAGATACGCAGTATTTT
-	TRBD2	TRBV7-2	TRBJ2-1	CASSSGGSKVNEQFF	TGTGCCAGCAGCTCCGGCGGGAGTAAGGTCAATGAGCAGTTCTTC
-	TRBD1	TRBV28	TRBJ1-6	CASSLSDRGNSPLHF	TGTGCCAGCAGTTTATCGGACAGGGGAAATTCACCCCTCCACTTT
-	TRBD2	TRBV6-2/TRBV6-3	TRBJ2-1	CASSSQGGGNNEQFF	TGTGCCAGCAGTTCCCAGGGCGGGGGGAACAATGAGCAGTTCTTC
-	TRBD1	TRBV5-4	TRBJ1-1	CASSFGQGSTEAFF	TGTGCCAGCAGCTTCGGACAGGGAAGCACTGAAGCTTTCTTT
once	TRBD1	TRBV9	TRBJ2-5	CASSPRTGVGETQYF	TGTGCCAGCAGCCCTCGGACAGGGGTTGGGGAGACCCAGTACTTC
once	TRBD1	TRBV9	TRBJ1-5	CASSVKQGEGYQPQHF	TGTGCCAGCAGCGTAAAACAGGGGGAGGGTTATCAGCCCCAGCATTTT
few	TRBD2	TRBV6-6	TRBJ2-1	CASSNLAGLSKEQFF	TGTGCCAGCAGCAACTTAGCGGGGCTCAGTAAAGAGCAGTTCTTC
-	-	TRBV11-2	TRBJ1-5	CASSLDDSAGDQPQHF	TGTGCCAGCAGCTTAGACGATTCGGCAGGGGATCAGCCCCAGCATTTT
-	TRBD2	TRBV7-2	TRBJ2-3	CASSLQWTSGTSTDTQYF	TGTGCCAGCAGCTTACAGTGGACTAGCGGCACTAGCACAGATACGCAGTATTTT
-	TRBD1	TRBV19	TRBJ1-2	CASSGGGAVYGYTF	TGTGCCAGTAGTGGAGGGGGCGCCGTTTATGGCTACACCTTC
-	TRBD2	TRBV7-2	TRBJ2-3	CASSLGTMLPTQYF	TGTGCCAGCAGCTTGGGGACTATGCTGCCTACGCAGTATTTT
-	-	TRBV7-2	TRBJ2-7	CASSLGSVSYEQYF	TGTGCCAGCAGCTTAGGTTCCGTCTCCTACGAGCAGTACTTC
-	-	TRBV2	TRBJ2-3	CASSAAGGTDTQYF	TGTGCCAGCAGTGCCGCAGGGGGCACAGATACGCAGTATTTT
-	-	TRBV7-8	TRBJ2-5	CASSWDSLEGETQYF	TGTGCCAGCAGCTGGGACTCCCTTGAGGGAGAGACCCAGTACTTC
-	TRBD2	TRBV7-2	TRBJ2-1	CASSLRGRGSYNEQFF	TGTGCCAGCAGCCTACGCGGGAGAGGGTCCTACAATGAGCAGTTCTTC
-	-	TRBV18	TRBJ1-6	CASSPFPEGQNNSPLHF	TGTGCCAGCTCACCATTCCCCGAAGGACAGAATAATTCACCCCTCCACTTT
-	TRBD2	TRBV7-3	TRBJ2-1	CASSYTREPFNEQFF	TGTGCCAGCAGCTACACGCGGGAGCCCTTCAATGAGCAGTTCTTC
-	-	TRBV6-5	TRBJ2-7	CASSSRTSYEQYF	TGTGCCAGCAGTTCCAGAACCTCCTACGAGCAGTACTTC
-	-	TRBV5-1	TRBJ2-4	CASSPQGADKNIQYF	TGCGCCAGCAGTCCCCAAGGGGCAGACAAAAACATTCAGTACTTC
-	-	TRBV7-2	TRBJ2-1	CASSLSRSPSYNEQFF	TGTGCCAGCAGCTTATCCAGGTCCCCCTCCTACAATGAGCAGTTCTTC
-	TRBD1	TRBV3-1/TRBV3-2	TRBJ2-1	CASNRRGSNNEQFF	TGTGCCAGCAACCGCAGGGGGTCGAACAATGAGCAGTTCTTC